Below are 32 T cell receptor beta chains sequenced from a single sample in a study of blood T cell repertoires in COVID-19. Data came from immunoSEQ multiplex PCR; TCRdb stores just in-frame clones and leaves some out. The table includes approximately 76,000 clones, 86% detected once. Sample: peripheral blood. Every receptor here comes from an older woman with acute or convalescent COVID-19.

V usage is TRBV6-2 or TRBV6-3 and J usage is TRBJ2-5; possible D gene TRBD1, 6 bases. This CDR3 region has 13 residues. The ends were cut back, 7 bases at V and 2 bases at J, with 11 bases in the middle. Germline V gene lookup returns CDR1 MNHEY and CDR2 SVGEGT. CDR3 DNA: TGTGCCAGCACCCCGGACAGTCAAGAGACCCAGTACTTC. This encodes CASTPDSQETQYF.

The rearrangement joins TRBV7-6 to TRBJ2-2; TRBD2 agrees at 15 bases. Germline loops: CDR1 SGHVS, CDR2 FNYEAQ. This CDR3 is 19 amino acids long. V lost 5 bases, J lost 6 bases, and 13 bases stayed unmatched. This CDR3 is CASSKNPGLAGGQSGELFF. Here the CDR3 DNA reads TGTGCCAGCAGCAAAAACCCGGGACTAGCGGGGGGCCAATCCGGGGAGCTGTTTTTT.

The chain couples TRBV11-3 to TRBJ2-1; a possible D gene is TRBD2 (5 bases). Germline CDR1 is SGHNT and CDR2 is YENEEA. The V gene lost 2 bases and the J gene lost 8 bases, with 16 bases spanning the gap. This CDR3 is built from 15 residues. CDR3 DNA sequence: TGTGCCAGCAGCTTAAGGACTCCGATTGGCGATGAGCAGTTCTTC. Residues: CASSLRTPIGDEQFF.

V and J are TRBV15 and TRBJ2-5; D gene unclear. Per the germline V gene, CDR1 is LNHNV and CDR2 is YYDKDF (reference sequence). There are 15 residues in the CDR3. Trimming stripped 6 bases from V and 0 bases from J, with 14 bases between. CDR3 sequence reads: CATSPLRRHQETQYF. CDR3 coding DNA: TGTGCCACCAGTCCCTTGAGGCGTCACCAAGAGACCCAGTACTTC.

This clone showed up just a few times. The chain has TRBV15 and TRBJ2-3; 9 bases are a match to TRBD2. Germline CDR1 LNHNV, CDR2 YYDKDF (reference sequence). The ends lost 8 bases at V and 0 bases at J; junction bases unmatched: 12. This CDR3 is 17 amino acids long. Written as DNA, the CDR3 is TGTGCCACCCGAGGGAGCGGGGGGTTTCCGAGCACAGATACGCAGTATTTT. Translating it yields CATRGSGGFPSTDTQYF. Complete variable domain (other parts from reference TRBV15 and TRBJ2-3): DAMVIQNPRYQVTQFGKPVTLSCSQTLNHNVMYWYQQKSSQAPKLLFHYYDKDFNNEADTPDNFQSRRPNTSFCFLDIRSPGLGDTAMYLCATRGSGGFPSTDTQYFGPGTRLTVL.

This chain joins TRBV29-1 and TRBJ1-2; D unresolved. CDR1 and CDR2 from the germline V gene are SQVTM and ANQGSEA. The CDR3 loop spans 13 amino acids. Trimming removed 7 bases from V and 4 bases from J, with 16 bases in between. DNA of the CDR3: TGCAGCGGAAGGATCCCGGGAAGCTATGGCTACACCTTC. Amino acid sequence: CSGRIPGSYGYTF.

This chain connects TRBV7-9 to TRBJ2-7, with a possible D match to TRBD1 (6 bases). The germline V gene encodes CDR1 SEHNR and CDR2 FQNEAQ (reference sequence). CDR3 length: 12 amino acids. V lost 5 bases to trimming and J lost 6 bases, with 11 bases between them. Here the CDR3 DNA reads TGTGCCAGCAGCCCCAGGGGCGCCGAGCAGTACTTC. Translating gives CASSPRGAEQYF.

The genes are TRBV3-1 (or the pseudogene TRBV3-2) and TRBJ2-1; 7 bases map to TRBD2. This CDR3 is built from 16 residues. J was trimmed by 7 bases and V by 4 bases; bases with no gene match: 13. Germline assignment: CDR1 LGHDT and CDR2 YNNKEL (reference sequence). CDR3: CASSPGGSGVGNEQFF. The CDR3 bases are TGTGCCAGCAGCCCTGGGGGAAGCGGGGTAGGTAATGAGCAGTTCTTC.

This chain links TRBV28 with TRBJ1-3, with D possibly TRBD1 on 6 matching bases. The CDR3 is 15 amino acids. Germline CDR1 reads MDHEN; CDR2 reads SYDVKM. V lost 2 bases and J 2 bases, leaving 10 bases between the germline ends. CDR3 nucleotide sequence: TGTGCCAGCAGTTTAGGGGGGGCTGCTGGAAACACCATATATTTT. It codes for CASSLGGAAGNTIYF.

The chain uses TRBV3-1 (or the pseudogene TRBV3-2) and TRBJ1-2; possibly TRBD1 for D (6 bases). V lost 1 base and J 4 bases, leaving 13 bases between the germline ends. This CDR3 comprises 15 residues. Per germline, CDR1 LGHDT and CDR2 YNNKEL (reference sequence). The DNA of the CDR3 is TGTGCCAGCAGCCAAGTCAATCGGGGGGCCTATGGCTACACCTTC. This encodes CASSQVNRGAYGYTF.

A single count supports this clone. The chain links TRBV5-5 to TRBJ2-5, with 10 bases fitting TRBD2. This CDR3 spans 14 amino acids. V lost 4 bases and J lost 3; bases outside the gene matches: 3. Germline assignment: CDR1 SGHKS and CDR2 YYEKEE (reference sequence). CDR3 sequence: CASSPGLAEETQYF. Written as DNA, the CDR3 is TGTGCCAGCAGCCCCGGACTAGCGGAAGAGACCCAGTACTTC.

The genes are TRBV30 and TRBJ2-3; 9 bases map to TRBD2. V trimming: 0 bases; J trimming: 5 bases; junction bases outside the gene matches: 6. The CDR3 length is 15 residues. Germline V gene lookup returns CDR1 GTSNPN and CDR2 SVGIG (reference sequence). The CDR3, as DNA: TGTGCCTGGAGTGTACCGAGCGGGGGGCAAGATACGCAGTATTTT. Its translation: CAWSVPSGGQDTQYF. Combining the CDR3 with reference TRBV30 and TRBJ2-3 gives the whole variable domain SQTIHQWPATLVQPVGSPLSLECTVEGTSNPNLYWYRQAAGRGLQLLFYSVGIGQISSEVPQNLSASRPQDRQFILSSKKLLLSDSGFYLCAWSVPSGGQDTQYFGPGTRLTVL.

This chain uses TRBV2 with TRBJ1-1; TRBD1 aligns across 12 bases. With 6 bases clipped from V and 3 bases from J, the junction kept 5 bases outside the gene matches. The CDR3 covers 15 residues. Germline V gene sequence: CDR1 SNHLY, CDR2 FYNNEI. The CDR3 reads CASRRDRGRYTEAFF. In nucleotides, the CDR3 is TGTGCCAGCAGGAGGGACAGGGGGCGGTACACTGAAGCTTTCTTT.

This clone has only one observation. The V call is TRBV25-1, the J call TRBJ2-2, with D uncertain. The CDR3 runs 15 residues. Germline-derived CDR1 and CDR2 are MGHDK and SYGVNS. Trimming left V 1 base short and J 4 bases short, with 10 bases between. The CDR3, as DNA: TGTGCCAGCAGTGAATTGGGCAGGCCCACCGGGGAGCTGTTTTTT. It encodes CASSELGRPTGELFF. The full variable domain, with the rest looked up from reference TRBV25-1 and TRBJ2-2, is EADIYQTPRYLVIGTGKKITLECSQTMGHDKMYWYQQDPGMELHLIHYSYGVNSTEKGDLSSESTVSRIRTEHFPLTLESARPSHTSQYLCASSELGRPTGELFFGEGSRLTVL.

The gene calls are TRBV6-1 and TRBJ1-2; tentatively, D is TRBD1 (6 bases). V was clipped by 3 bases and J by 6 bases, with 14 bases between them. Germline V lookup: CDR1 MNHNS, CDR2 SASEGT. This CDR3 has 14 residues. The CDR3 spells CASSDQGRGDGYTF. CDR3 in DNA: TGTGCCAGCAGTGATCAGGGGCGCGGTGATGGCTACACCTTC.

This rearrangement joins TRBV3-1 (or the pseudogene TRBV3-2) to TRBJ1-3, with 12 bases fitting TRBD1. V trimming: 6 bases; J trimming: 6 bases; junction bases outside the gene matches: 3. CDR3 length equals 14 residues. Germline CDR1 LGHDT, CDR2 YNNKEL (reference sequence). Here the CDR3 reads CASRLGQGANTIYF. DNA of the CDR3: TGTGCCAGCAGATTGGGACAGGGGGCAAACACCATATATTTT.

The chain joins TRBV5-1 to TRBJ2-7; 7 positions match TRBD1. The CDR3 runs 15 residues. J was trimmed by 0 bases and V by 2 bases; bases with no gene match: 5. CDR1 is SGHRS, CDR2 YFSETQ, per germline. The CDR3 is CASSFGQAFSYEQYF. The CDR3 DNA sequence: TGCGCCAGCAGCTTCGGACAGGCCTTCTCCTACGAGCAGTACTTC.

J is TRBJ2-5 and V is TRBV30; TRBD1 matches 9 bases. The CDR3 has 13 amino acids. In germline, CDR1 is GTSNPN, CDR2 SVGIG (reference sequence). The J segment lost 1 base and the V segment lost 8 bases, leaving 5 bases of the junction unmatched. The CDR3 spells CALRDRAQETQYF. The DNA for the CDR3 is TGTGCCCTCCGGGACAGGGCCCAAGAGACCCAGTACTTC.

CDR3 nucleotide sequence: TGCGCCAGCAGCTTCGGGACTCTCGCCCCAGGTGAGCAGTTCTTC. Protein: CASSFGTLAPGEQFF. The chain recombines TRBV5-1 with TRBJ2-1; D perhaps matches TRBD2 (6 bases). The V and J ends lost 2 bases and 9 bases respectively, with 18 bases between them. Germline V gene data show CDR1 as SGHRS and CDR2 as YFSETQ. This CDR3 is 15 amino acids long.

This clone was seen just once. The rearrangement joins TRBV5-1 to TRBJ2-5; 8 bases fit TRBD2. CDR1 is SGHRS and CDR2 is YFSETQ in the germline V gene. V lost 3 bases, J lost 6 bases, and 31 bases stayed unmatched. This CDR3 is 22 amino acids long. The CDR3 DNA follows: TGCGCCAGCAGCTCCCCCGGGCTTCAGGGCGTCGCGCGGGGGGACTCTCTTAAGACCCAGTACTTC. Encoded protein: CASSSPGLQGVARGDSLKTQYF.

The genes are TRBV3-1 (or the pseudogene TRBV3-2) and TRBJ2-5, with D perhaps matching TRBD1 (6 bases). The CDR3 has 16 amino acids. Between the trimmed V and J ends, which lost 0 bases and 4 bases, there was a span of 15 bases. Germline CDR1 and CDR2: LGHDT and YNNKEL (reference sequence). The CDR3 DNA sequence: TGTGCCAGCAGCCAAGACAGGGGCGCCTTCGGAGAGACCCAGTACTTC. Its protein product is CASSQDRGAFGETQYF.

The V and J genes are TRBV13 and TRBJ2-2; TRBD2 matches at 7 bases. Per the germline V gene, CDR1 is PRHDT and CDR2 is FYEKMQ (reference sequence). Unmatched junction bases numbered 7, after V lost 7 bases and J lost 5 bases. This CDR3 has 14 amino acids. The CDR3 sequence: CASMTSIGTGELFF. As DNA, the CDR3 is TGTGCCAGCATGACTAGCATAGGAACCGGGGAGCTGTTTTTT.

V is TRBV5-4 and J is TRBJ2-1; perhaps TRBD2 as D (6 bases). This CDR3 has 16 amino acids. Germline V gene lookup returns CDR1 SGHNT and CDR2 YYREEE (reference sequence). V was pared by 0 bases and J by 4 bases, with 14 bases between. In DNA, the CDR3 is TGTGCCAGCAGCTTGGGGAGCATCGGGGGTTACAATGAGCAGTTCTTC. Its protein product is CASSLGSIGGYNEQFF. Variable domain in full (rest from reference TRBV5-4 and TRBJ2-1): ETGVTQSPTHLIKTRGQQVTLRCSSQSGHNTVSWYQQALGQGPQFIFQYYREEENGRGNFPPRFSGLQFPNYSSELNVNALELDDSALYLCASSLGSIGGYNEQFFGPGTRLTVL.

The V gene is TRBV3-1 (or the pseudogene TRBV3-2), the J gene TRBJ2-7; TRBD2 might be the D (6 bases). The CDR3 runs 15 residues. Germline V gene sequence: CDR1 LGHDT, CDR2 YNNKEL (reference sequence). V dropped 3 bases and J dropped 3 bases, with 15 bases sitting between them. CDR3 in amino acids: CASSQGPTGGYEQYF. Written as DNA, the CDR3 is TGTGCCAGCAGCCAGGGACCGACCGGGGGCTACGAGCAGTACTTC.

The chain joins TRBV5-1 to TRBJ2-3; 9 bases match TRBD1. CDR1 and CDR2 (germline): SGHRS, YFSETQ. This CDR3 has 14 amino acids. V lost 5 bases to trimming and J lost 4 bases; unmatched junction nucleotides: 5. The chain's CDR3 is CASRPGQGADTQYF. The CDR3, as DNA: TGCGCCAGCAGACCGGGACAGGGCGCAGATACGCAGTATTTT. The full variable domain, rest sourced from reference TRBV5-1 and TRBJ2-3, is KAGVTQTPRYLIKTRGQQVTLSCSPISGHRSVSWYQQTPGQGLQFLFEYFSETQRNKGNFPGRFSGRQFSNSRSEMNVSTLELGDSALYLCASRPGQGADTQYFGPGTRLTVL.

The chain uses TRBV7-9 and TRBJ1-2, with 8 nucleotides matching TRBD1. The CDR3 spans 15 residues. With V trimmed by 2 bases and J by 10 bases, 12 bases remained unmatched. Looked up from germline, CDR1 is SEHNR and CDR2 is FQNEAQ (reference sequence). CDR3 in amino acids: CASSLFQSGTGFYTF. The CDR3, as DNA: TGTGCCAGCAGCTTATTTCAATCCGGGACAGGATTCTACACCTTC.

The rearrangement uses TRBV19 and TRBJ2-2; tentative D call: TRBD2 (5 bases). V shed 5 bases and J shed 5 bases, with 12 bases lying between them. The V gene's germline CDR1 is LNHDA and CDR2 SQIVND (reference sequence). The CDR3 spans 14 residues. The CDR3 spells CASSFQRGTGELFF. In DNA form, the CDR3 reads TGTGCCAGTAGTTTTCAACGGGGAACCGGGGAGCTGTTTTTT.

The chain links TRBV5-6 to TRBJ1-4; 9 nucleotides agree with TRBD1. This CDR3 contains 13 residues. With 4 bases clipped from V and 13 bases from J, the junction kept 8 bases outside the gene matches. Germline lookup yields CDR1 SGHDT and CDR2 YYEEEE. CDR3 coding DNA: TGTGCCAGCAGCCCTGGGGCGGGACAGGGACTGTTTTTT. Amino acid sequence: CASSPGAGQGLFF.

This clone was found a few times. This chain uses TRBV7-8 with TRBJ2-5, with D perhaps TRBD2 (7 bases). Germline CDR1 reads SGHVS; CDR2 reads FQNEAQ. The V end lost 5 bases, the J end lost 0 bases, and 16 bases lay between the germline ends. CDR3 length: 16 residues. Here the CDR3 reads CASSPRGGGNQETQYF. CDR3 sequence (DNA): TGTGCCAGCAGCCCCAGGGGCGGGGGAAACCAAGAGACCCAGTACTTC.

This chain joins TRBV3-1 (or the pseudogene TRBV3-2) and TRBJ1-1; maybe TRBD1 (5 bases). CDR1 is LGHDT and CDR2 is YNNKEL in the germline V gene (reference sequence). The CDR3 runs to 15 residues. Trimming removed 1 base from V and 6 bases from J, with 15 bases in between. The DNA of the CDR3 is TGTGCCAGCAGCCAAGTGTGGGCAGGGTCGGCTGAAGCTTTCTTT. Its protein product is CASSQVWAGSAEAFF.

This chain connects TRBV5-1 to TRBJ2-1; 10 positions match TRBD2. The germline gives CDR1 SGHRS, CDR2 YFSETQ. J lost 6 bases, V lost 3 bases, and 6 bases had no gene match. The CDR3 runs to 15 residues. As DNA, the CDR3 is TGCGCCAGCAGCTCCCAGCGGGGGGGCCCCAATGAGCAGTTCTTC. Residues: CASSSQRGGPNEQFF.

The V and J genes are TRBV3-1 (or the pseudogene TRBV3-2) and TRBJ2-7; D unresolved. V lost 2 bases and J 1 base, leaving 9 bases between the germline ends. In germline, CDR1 is LGHDT, CDR2 YNNKEL (reference sequence). The CDR3 contains 14 residues. The CDR3 region has the DNA TGTGCCAGCAGCCAACCAGACATATCCTACGAGCAGTACTTC. Translated: CASSQPDISYEQYF.